Listed here are 18 T cell receptor beta chains from one sample, sequenced in a study of OX40 agonist ivuxolimab in advanced cancers. Clones were read by immunoSEQ multiplex PCR, and TCRdb kept only the in-frame ones, dropping some. Counted here are 55,000 to 70,000 clones, 82% occurring once; the ten biggest clones make up 11%. Sequencing was performed on CD4+ or CD8+ T cells sorted from blood, taken in a trial of the OX40 agonist ivuxolimab. All receptors derive from an adult with an advanced solid tumor such as melanoma, head and neck, liver or kidney cancer.

V usage is TRBV5-4 and J usage is TRBJ2-5; 8 nucleotides align to TRBD2. The CDR3 has 14 amino acids. V was clipped by 2 bases and J by 5 bases; unmatched bases: 5. The germline V gene encodes CDR1 SGHNT and CDR2 YYREEE (reference sequence). The CDR3 sequence is CASSFQRESETQYF. CDR3 bases: TGTGCCAGCAGCTTTCAGCGGGAGAGCGAGACCCAGTACTTC.

The V gene is TRBV2, the J gene TRBJ2-7, with D maybe TRBD1 (6 bases). V was shortened by 5 bases and J by 6 bases, with 11 bases between the two germline ends. The germline V gene encodes CDR1 SNHLY and CDR2 FYNNEI. This CDR3 comprises 12 residues. Written as DNA, the CDR3 is TGTGCCAGCAGTAACAGGGATTCCGAGCAGTACGTC. The encoded protein is CASSNRDSEQYV.

The chain combines TRBV7-9 with TRBJ2-7, with TRBD1 matching over 9 bases. There are 15 residues in the CDR3. The V gene's germline CDR1 is SEHNR and CDR2 FQNEAQ (reference sequence). With 6 bases clipped from V and 7 bases from J, the junction kept 13 bases outside the gene matches. The CDR3: CASSSSGTGSKEQYF. CDR3 nucleotide sequence: TGTGCCAGCAGTTCCTCAGGGACAGGGTCCAAAGAGCAGTACTTC.

The gene calls are TRBV5-3 and TRBJ2-5, with D hard to call. TRBV5-3 is annotated as an ORF whose role is uncertain. V lost 6 bases and J 0 bases, leaving 27 bases between the germline ends. The CDR3 loop spans 19 amino acids. CDR3 in DNA: TGTGCCAGAACTTTGGAGTACAGCGTGCGATACTTGTACCAAGAGACCCAGTACTTC. This encodes CARTLEYSVRYLYQETQYF.

The rearrangement uses TRBV10-1 and TRBJ1-1, with a weak D call TRBD1 (6 bases). The CDR3 spans 14 residues. Deletions cut 5 bases from V and 5 bases from J, with 15 bases between. Germline CDR1 and CDR2: WNHNN and SYGVQD (reference sequence). CDR3 sequence reads: CASSPKTGRTEAFF. The CDR3 region has the DNA TGCGCCAGCAGTCCGAAAACAGGGAGGACTGAAGCTTTCTTT.

The rearrangement joins TRBV18 to TRBJ2-7; D is ambiguous. Trimming removed 3 bases at V and 6 bases at J, with 15 bases between. This CDR3 contains 14 residues. Germline V gene sequence: CDR1 KGHSH, CDR2 LQKENI. CDR3 region: CASSPRSLSAEQYV. CDR3 nucleotides: TGTGCCAGCTCACCGAGGAGCCTTTCAGCCGAGCAGTACGTC.

The rearrangement joins TRBV18 to TRBJ1-5; 7 bases fit TRBD1. After removal of 4 bases from V and 4 bases from J, the junction contained 1 base not matched to a gene. This CDR3 comprises 13 residues. Looked up from germline, CDR1 is KGHSH and CDR2 is LQKENI. CDR3 protein: CASSRDRNQPQHF. In DNA form, the CDR3 reads TGTGCCAGCTCACGGGACAGAAATCAGCCCCAGCATTTT. Drawing the rest from reference TRBV18 and TRBJ1-5, the complete variable domain is NAGVMQNPRHLVRRRGQEARLRCSPMKGHSHVYWYRQLPEEGLKFMVYLQKENIIDESGMPKERFSAEFPKEGPSILRIQQVVRGDSAAYFCASSRDRNQPQHFGDGTRLSIL.

The chain links TRBV10-3 to TRBJ2-3; 7 bases map to TRBD1. The V and J ends lost 0 bases and 11 bases, in that order; junction bases with no gene match: 5. The germline V gene has CDR1 ENHRY and CDR2 SYGVKD. The CDR3 extends over 13 amino acids. CDR3 protein: CAISESERDRQYF. The CDR3 DNA is TGTGCCATCAGTGAGTCGGAGAGGGACAGGCAGTATTTT.

The sample holds one count of this clone. The rearrangement links TRBV7-9 to TRBJ2-3; 8 bases are shared with TRBD1. The CDR3 consists of 16 residues. The trim removed 10 bases at V and 0 bases at J, leaving 12 bases unmatched. The germline gives CDR1 SEHNR, CDR2 FQNEAQ (reference sequence). The CDR3 coding sequence is TGTGCCACCCAGAGGGGGACAGGAGGTAGCACAGATACGCAGTATTTT. Protein: CATQRGTGGSTDTQYF.

The CDR3 DNA reads TGTGCCAGCAGTTCCCAGACTAGCGGACAAGAGACCCAGTACTTC. Encoded protein: CASSSQTSGQETQYF. V gene TRBV28 combines with J gene TRBJ2-5, with 9 bases aligning to TRBD2. After removal of 4 bases from V and 2 bases from J, the junction contained 5 bases not matched to a gene. The CDR3 totals 15 residues. Germline loops: CDR1 MDHEN, CDR2 SYDVKM.

The V and J genes are TRBV5-4 and TRBJ1-1; a possible D gene is TRBD1 (5 bases). CDR3 size: 16 residues. The V gene's germline CDR1 is SGHNT and CDR2 YYREEE (reference sequence). Trimming took 4 bases from V and 6 from J, leaving 22 bases between them. CDR3 sequence reads: CASSLTRGTMEPEAFF. CDR3 DNA sequence: TGTGCCAGCAGCCTTACACGGGGGACCATGGAGCCTGAAGCTTTCTTT.

The chain has TRBV2 and TRBJ2-3; D may match TRBD1 or TRBD2 (5 bases each). Per the germline V gene, CDR1 is SNHLY and CDR2 is FYNNEI. The CDR3 is made up of 15 amino acids. Trimming took off 1 base at V and 3 bases at J, with 11 bases between the two ends. The DNA of the CDR3 is TGTGCCAGCAGTGAAGAGCCTGGGGGTACAGATACGCAGTATTTT. Protein: CASSEEPGGTDTQYF.

The chain couples TRBV5-5 to TRBJ2-3, with D uncertain. Germline loops: CDR1 SGHKS, CDR2 YYEKEE (reference sequence). CDR3 size: 15 residues. Deletions cut 1 base from V and 6 bases from J, with 15 bases between. The CDR3 DNA reads TGTGCCAGCAGCTTGTTATTGGGGTTTGGGGATACGCAGTATTTT. It is translated as CASSLLLGFGDTQYF.

V and J are TRBV7-9 and TRBJ2-1, with D possibly matching TRBD1 (6 bases). The germline gives CDR1 SEHNR, CDR2 FQNEAQ (reference sequence). The CDR3 totals 14 residues. V was trimmed by 1 base and J by 5 bases, leaving 9 bases between them. CDR3 coding DNA: TGTGCCAGCAGCTTAGGGGGGCCTAACAATGAGCAGTTCTTC. Translation gives CASSLGGPNNEQFF.

CDR3 nucleotides: TGTGCCAGCAGCCAAGATGCCGGTGAGCAGTTCTTC. Its protein is CASSQDAGEQFF. The rearrangement links TRBV4-2 to TRBJ2-1; D is unclear. Germline assignment: CDR1 LGHNA and CDR2 YNFKEQ. Between the trimmed V and J ends, which lost 0 bases and 9 bases, there was a span of 6 bases. CDR3 length equals 12 residues.

The chain recombines TRBV2 with TRBJ1-1, with TRBD1 as a possible D gene (5 bases). Germline assignment: CDR1 SNHLY and CDR2 FYNNEI. This CDR3 spans 13 amino acids. Trimming removed 6 bases from V and 0 bases from J, with 8 bases in between. For the CDR3, the DNA is TGTGCCAGCAGGCAGGGAATGAACACTGAAGCTTTCTTT. It translates to CASRQGMNTEAFF.

The rearrangement links TRBV7-7 to TRBJ2-2; D is undetermined. The CDR3 runs 14 residues. Germline V gene lookup returns CDR1 SSHAT and CDR2 FNYEAQ (reference sequence). V was pared by 1 base and J by 4 bases, with 7 bases between. The DNA of the CDR3 is TGTGCCAGCAGCTTAGACTTGGGCACCGGGGAGCTGTTTTTT. Encoded protein: CASSLDLGTGELFF.

V usage is TRBV4-3 and J usage is TRBJ2-7, with D perhaps matching TRBD2 (6 bases). The CDR3 contains 16 residues. The V end was cut by 0 bases, the J end by 1 base, with 13 bases between. The germline V gene encodes CDR1 LGHNA and CDR2 YSLEER. CDR3 sequence reads: CASSQDLAGLSYEQYF. CDR3 sequence (DNA): TGCGCCAGCAGCCAAGATTTGGCGGGGCTATCCTACGAGCAGTACTTC.